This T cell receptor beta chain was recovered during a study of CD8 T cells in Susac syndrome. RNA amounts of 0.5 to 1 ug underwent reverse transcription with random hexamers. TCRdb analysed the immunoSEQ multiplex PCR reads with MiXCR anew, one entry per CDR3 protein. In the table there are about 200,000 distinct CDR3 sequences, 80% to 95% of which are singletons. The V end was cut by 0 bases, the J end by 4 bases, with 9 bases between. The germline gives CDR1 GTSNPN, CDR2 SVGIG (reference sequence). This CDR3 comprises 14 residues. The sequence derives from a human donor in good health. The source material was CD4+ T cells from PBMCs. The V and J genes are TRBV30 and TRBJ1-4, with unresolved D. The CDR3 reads CAWSVWGGNEKLFF. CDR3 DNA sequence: TGTGCCTGGAGTGTATGGGGAGGTAATGAAAAACTGTTTTTT.